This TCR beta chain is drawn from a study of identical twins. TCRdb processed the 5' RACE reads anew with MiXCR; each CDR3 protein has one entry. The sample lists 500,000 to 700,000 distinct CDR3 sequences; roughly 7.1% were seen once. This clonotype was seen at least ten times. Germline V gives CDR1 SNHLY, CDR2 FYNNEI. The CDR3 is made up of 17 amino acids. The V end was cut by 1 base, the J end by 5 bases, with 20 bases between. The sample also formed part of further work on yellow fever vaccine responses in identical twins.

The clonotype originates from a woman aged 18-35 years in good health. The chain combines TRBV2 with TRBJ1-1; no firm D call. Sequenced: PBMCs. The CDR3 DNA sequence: TGTGCCAGCAGTGAAGGAGTAAATCGGCAATCGAGGACTGAAGCTTTCTTT. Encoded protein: CASSEGVNRQSRTEAFF.